This T cell receptor beta chain is drawn from a study of blood T cells in healthy people across ages. For the study at large: About one barcoded beta molecule per two T cells was the capture yield of template switching.

Findings and caveats of the study: Donor CMV status, an unknown factor, possibly confounded changes in expanded clonotypes. Age advanced and TCR beta diversity per million T cells fell, roughly linearly. The authors considered diversity estimates from one million T cells to be underestimates.

V lost 1 base to trimming and J lost 2 bases; unmatched junction nucleotides: 6. Germline CDR1 and CDR2: SGHTA and FQGTGA. The CDR3 covers 16 residues. As to this clonotype: Its target is not known.

For the second PCR, which ran for roughly 6 to 11 cycles, a sample-barcoded 5' primer and a J-beta primer mix were used. TCRdb called the 5' RACE reads again in MiXCR, with one record for every CDR3 protein. Among 1.5 million to 2 million distinct CDR3 sequences, 25% to 30% were seen once, and the ten largest hold around 7.7%. The specimen sequenced was blood. This chain links TRBV7-3 with TRBJ2-3, with TRBD2 identical over 7 bases. This TCR was recovered from a woman between 25 and 40 years old in good health. The CDR3 nucleotides read TGTGCCAGCAGCTTAATGCCTAGCGGAAACACAGATACGCAGTATTTT. This codes for CASSLMPSGNTDTQYF.